The next 30 T cell receptor beta chains were all read from a single sample in a study of T-cell reconstitution after alpha-beta-depleted transplantation in children. The TCRbeta library incorporated unique molecular identifiers. MiXCR, run by TCRdb on the PCR reads, gives a single entry per CDR3 protein. In the table there are over 45,000 distinct CDR3 sequences, roughly 5% of which are singletons. The sequenced sample was PBMCs, mostly from graft donor cells, obtained 60 days after TCRalphabeta/CD19-depleted stem cell transplant. These receptors came from a female patient aged 2-10 years who had a stem cell transplant for aplastic anemia, so the T cells may come from the graft donor.

Ten or more counts support this clonotype. V is TRBV7-9 and J is TRBJ1-5; tentatively, D is TRBD1 (5 bases). The CDR3 is 14 amino acids. CDR1 is SEHNR and CDR2 is FQNEAQ in the germline V gene (reference sequence). V lost 5 bases to trimming and J lost 4 bases, with 12 bases between them. Here the CDR3 reads CASSRGLANQPQHF. The CDR3 DNA is TGTGCCAGCAGCCGGGGACTTGCGAATCAGCCCCAGCATTTT.

This clonotype was counted a few times. V usage is TRBV3-1 and J usage is TRBJ1-1; D is uncertain. Per the germline V gene, CDR1 is LGHDT and CDR2 is YNNKEL (reference sequence). This CDR3 is 14 amino acids long. The V end lost 1 base, the J end lost 1 base, and 7 bases lay between the germline ends. CDR3 DNA sequence: TGTGCCAGCAGCCAAGTTGCGGGGAACACTGAAGCTTTCTTT. Its protein is CASSQVAGNTEAFF.

This clonotype was counted at least ten times. The chain has TRBV5-1 and TRBJ2-1, with a weak D call TRBD2 (5 bases). The germline V gene has CDR1 SGHRS and CDR2 YFSETQ. Deletions cut 0 bases from V and 12 bases from J, with 22 bases between. CDR3 length equals 16 residues. DNA for the CDR3: TGCGCCAGCAGCTTGGCCGCGGGCGCCAGTTCTAGGAGGCAGTTCTTC. Encoded protein: CASSLAAGASSRRQFF.

This clonotype has ten or more counts. The chain links TRBV12-3 or TRBV12-4 to TRBJ2-4; no definite D call. The CDR3 covers 13 residues. V was pared by 1 base and J by 1 base, with 2 bases between. CDR3 bases: TGTGCCAGCAGTTTAGAGGCCAAAAACATTCAGTACTTC. Amino acid sequence: CASSLEAKNIQYF.

The chain uses TRBV2 and TRBJ2-1; TRBD2 aligns across 9 bases. The junction had 11 bases not matched to a gene; V was cut back by 4 bases and J by 10 bases. Per the germline V gene, CDR1 is SNHLY and CDR2 is FYNNEI. The CDR3 runs 15 residues. DNA of the CDR3: TGTGCCAGCAGTGGACTAGCGGAGCCCACAAGGGAGCAGTTCTTC. Protein: CASSGLAEPTREQFF.

In its sample, this clonotype was seen many times. The chain employs TRBV20-1 and TRBJ1-2; the match to TRBD1 covers 9 bases. Trimming at V came to 1 base and at J to 8 bases, leaving 8 bases not matched to a gene. Germline V lookup: CDR1 DFQATT, CDR2 SNEGSKA (reference sequence). The CDR3 runs to 14 residues. The CDR3 is CSARALQGARGYTF. In DNA, the CDR3 is TGCAGTGCTAGAGCTTTACAGGGGGCAAGGGGCTACACCTTC.

J is TRBJ1-1 and V is TRBV15, with unresolved D. V was trimmed by 1 base and J by 0 bases, leaving 9 bases between them. Germline loops: CDR1 LNHNV, CDR2 YYDKDF (reference sequence). CDR3 length: 15 residues. The DNA of the CDR3 is TGTGCCACCAGCAGAGGCGCCATAATGAACACTGAAGCTTTCTTT. Protein sequence: CATSRGAIMNTEAFF.

This clonotype was seen at least ten times. The V and J genes are TRBV6-1 and TRBJ2-2, with 7 nucleotides matching TRBD1. The V gene end was trimmed by 5 bases and the J gene end by 6 bases; junction bases not matched to a gene: 6. Germline V gene lookup returns CDR1 MNHNS and CDR2 SASEGT. The CDR3 contains 14 residues. CDR3 region: CASSQTGRAGELFF. The DNA for the CDR3 is TGTGCCAGCAGTCAGACAGGGAGAGCCGGGGAGCTGTTTTTT.

The chain has TRBV30 and TRBJ2-1, with 11 bases fitting TRBD2. Trimming at V came to 1 base and at J to 4 bases, leaving 6 bases not matched to a gene. This CDR3 is built from 16 residues. CDR1 is GTSNPN and CDR2 is SVGIG in the germline V gene (reference sequence). CDR3 loop: CAWSGASGGPYNEQFF. The CDR3 bases are TGTGCCTGGAGTGGAGCTAGCGGGGGGCCATACAATGAGCAGTTCTTC.

This clonotype rates as medium-sized. The chain is built from TRBV12-3 or TRBV12-4 and TRBJ2-1; 7 nucleotides align to TRBD2. The trim removed 7 bases at V and 1 base at J, leaving 4 bases unmatched. This CDR3 has 14 residues. CDR3 sequence: CASKIGGSYNEQFF. The CDR3, as DNA: TGTGCCAGCAAAATCGGGGGGTCCTACAATGAGCAGTTCTTC.

In nucleotides, the CDR3 is TGTGCCAGCAGCCAAGGCCTAGGCGAGCAGTACTTC. Protein: CASSQGLGEQYF. The chain recombines TRBV3-1 with TRBJ2-7; D is unresolved. Trimming removed 1 base at V and 6 bases at J, with 7 bases between. The CDR3 sequence is 12 residues long. In germline, CDR1 is LGHDT, CDR2 YNNKEL (reference sequence).

In this sample, this clonotype turned up many times. The chain carries TRBV7-2 and TRBJ2-5; 8 bases fit TRBD1. Germline V lookup: CDR1 SGHTA, CDR2 FQGNSA. V gave up 3 bases and J gave up 5 bases; unmatched junction bases: 2. The CDR3 is made up of 13 amino acids. The CDR3 nucleotides read TGTGCCAGCAGCTTGGACAGGGTGGAGACCCAGTACTTC. This translates into CASSLDRVETQYF.

This clonotype came up many times. This sequence joins TRBV11-1 and TRBJ2-3; D gene uncertain. The ends were cut back, 4 bases at V and 4 bases at J, with 9 bases in the middle. The CDR3 has 13 residues. Germline CDR1 and CDR2: SGHAT and FQDESV (reference sequence). CDR3 residues: CASSSWGADTQYF. Written as DNA, the CDR3 is TGTGCCAGCAGCTCCTGGGGTGCAGATACGCAGTATTTT.

This clonotype was found many times. The rearrangement links TRBV20-1 to TRBJ1-2; no clear D gene. This CDR3 has 12 amino acids. CDR1 and CDR2 from the germline V gene are DFQATT and SNEGSKA (reference sequence). V was trimmed by 6 bases and J by 2 bases, leaving 10 bases between them. In DNA form, the CDR3 reads TGCAGTGCCACTACAGTCAACTATGGCTACACCTTC. This codes for CSATTVNYGYTF.

This clonotype was picked up many times. V is TRBV20-1 and J is TRBJ2-7; 16 bases align to TRBD2. The CDR3 is 18 amino acids. Germline V gene sequence: CDR1 DFQATT, CDR2 SNEGSKA (reference sequence). V lost 3 bases to trimming and J lost 2 bases; unmatched junction nucleotides: 10. The CDR3 DNA sequence: TGCAGTGCTAGCAGTGGGACTAGCGGGAGGGCGGGGACCTACGAGCAGTACTTC. This sequence encodes CSASSGTSGRAGTYEQYF.

There are many counts of this clonotype. V is TRBV6-1 and J is TRBJ1-1, with TRBD1 matching over 7 bases. The CDR3 runs to 15 residues. Germline V gives CDR1 MNHNS, CDR2 SASEGT. V shed 7 bases and J 0 bases; nucleotides not matched to a gene: 8. The CDR3 reads CASNVMTGLNTEAFF. As DNA, the CDR3 is TGTGCCAGCAATGTCATGACAGGGCTGAACACTGAAGCTTTCTTT.

This clonotype was detected ten times or more. The CDR3 is CASSQHQEETQYF. CDR3 coding DNA: TGTGCCAGCAGCCAACATCAGGAGGAGACCCAGTACTTC. The V and J genes are TRBV4-2 and TRBJ2-5; D remains unclear. Germline CDR1 LGHNA, CDR2 YNFKEQ. The V gene lost 2 bases and the J gene lost 5 bases, with 9 bases spanning the gap. This CDR3 region has 13 residues.

This clonotype was counted at least ten times. This chain links TRBV6-5 with TRBJ1-1, with no clear D. The CDR3 consists of 14 residues. Trimming left V 4 bases short and J 0 bases short, with 9 bases between. Germline CDR1 is MNHEY and CDR2 is SVGAGI. CDR3 sequence (DNA): TGTGCCAGCAGTTTTGGCCGGCTGAACACTGAAGCTTTCTTT. It encodes CASSFGRLNTEAFF.

The V call is TRBV20-1, the J call TRBJ1-6, with 9 bases identical to TRBD1. CDR3 size: 13 residues. Germline V gene lookup returns CDR1 DFQATT and CDR2 SNEGSKA (reference sequence). With V trimmed by 8 bases and J by 9 bases, 8 bases remained unmatched. The CDR3 is CSLLDRGFSPLHF. In DNA form, the CDR3 reads TGCAGTTTACTCGACAGGGGGTTTTCACCCCTCCACTTT.

This clonotype was observed at least ten times. The chain links TRBV28 to TRBJ2-1, with 10 bases aligning to TRBD2. The CDR3 is made up of 16 amino acids. Germline CDR1 is MDHEN and CDR2 is SYDVKM. V was pared by 5 bases and J by 7 bases, with 11 bases of the junction left unmatched. This chain's CDR3 is CASSPLAGVFINEQFF. The CDR3 region has the DNA TGTGCCAGCAGTCCGCTAGCGGGAGTCTTTATAAATGAGCAGTTCTTC. Based on the CDR3 plus reference TRBV28 and TRBJ2-1, the full variable domain is DVKVTQSSRYLVKRTGEKVFLECVQDMDHENMFWYRQDPGLGLRLIYFSYDVKMKEKGDIPEGYSVSREKKERFSLILESASTNQTSMYLCASSPLAGVFINEQFFGPGTRLTVL.

This clonotype was detected many times. This chain links TRBV25-1 with TRBJ1-5; 8 positions agree with TRBD1. The germline V gene encodes CDR1 MGHDK and CDR2 SYGVNS. The CDR3 length is 14 residues. V shed 4 bases, J shed 3 bases, and the junction held 2 bases outside the gene matches. This CDR3 reads CASSGTGNNQPQHF. The CDR3 nucleotides are TGTGCCAGCAGTGGGACAGGGAACAATCAGCCCCAGCATTTT.

The table lists this clonotype with a few counts. The chain is built from TRBV5-1 and TRBJ1-2; 11 positions match TRBD1. J lost 0 bases, V lost 4 bases, and 5 bases had no gene match. The length of the CDR3 is 16 residues. The germline gives CDR1 SGHRS, CDR2 YFSETQ. CDR3: CASSPGTGGSNYGYTF. DNA for the CDR3: TGCGCCAGCAGCCCTGGGACAGGGGGTTCTAACTATGGCTACACCTTC.

This clonotype has a count of ten or more. V and J are TRBV6-1 and TRBJ2-5; D gene ambiguous. Per the germline V gene, CDR1 is MNHNS and CDR2 is SASEGT. The V gene lost 1 base and the J gene lost 2 bases, with 11 bases spanning the gap. This CDR3 has 15 residues. CDR3 sequence reads: CASSEGLVPQETQYF. DNA for the CDR3: TGTGCCAGCAGTGAAGGTTTAGTCCCACAAGAGACCCAGTACTTC.

This clonotype was seen a few times. The CDR3 DNA follows: TGCGCCAGCAGCGCACGGGACGGGAACACTGAAGCTTTCTTT. Protein sequence: CASSARDGNTEAFF. The rearrangement links TRBV5-1 to TRBJ1-1; D may be TRBD1 (5 bases). The CDR3 is 14 residues long. V was pared by 4 bases and J by 1 base, with 11 bases between. Germline CDR1 and CDR2: SGHRS and YFSETQ.

The chain employs TRBV5-1 and TRBJ2-5; TRBD1 agrees at 7 bases. Per germline, CDR1 SGHRS and CDR2 YFSETQ. The CDR3 is 15 amino acids. V gave up 3 bases and J gave up 4 bases; unmatched junction bases: 9. The CDR3 bases are TGCGCCAGCAGCTCATCCGGGACAGACCTAGAGACCCAGTACTTC. Translated: CASSSSGTDLETQYF.

This clonotype was counted ten times or more. The V and J genes are TRBV20-1 and TRBJ1-5; D is perhaps TRBD1 (6 bases). Germline V CDR1 and CDR2: DFQATT, SNEGSKA (reference sequence). V lost 1 base to trimming and J lost 0 bases, with 13 bases between them. This CDR3 has 16 amino acids. This CDR3 is CSARGRTDYSNQPQHF. The CDR3 DNA follows: TGCAGTGCTAGAGGAAGGACAGATTATAGCAATCAGCCCCAGCATTTT.

This clonotype was picked up many times. The chain is built from TRBV9 and TRBJ2-2, with 7 bases matching TRBD2. V shed 4 bases, J shed 7 bases, and the junction held 10 bases outside the gene matches. This CDR3 is 15 amino acids long. Germline CDR1 is SGDLS and CDR2 is YYNGEE. CDR3 bases: TGTGCCAGCAGCCGACTGGGCGGGAGAGTCGGGGAGCTGTTTTTT. It specifies CASSRLGGRVGELFF.

The chain joins TRBV28 to TRBJ1-4; 9 nucleotides agree with TRBD1. This CDR3 region has 15 residues. Germline CDR1 reads MDHEN; CDR2 reads SYDVKM. J lost 7 bases, V lost 7 bases, and 10 bases had no gene match. CDR3 loop: CASIFSQGAGEKLFF. The CDR3 DNA reads as TGTGCCAGCATCTTTTCACAGGGGGCAGGTGAAAAACTGTTTTTT.

This clonotype was seen at least ten times. J is TRBJ2-1 and V is TRBV20-1, with 10 bases aligning to TRBD2. The trim removed 3 bases at V and 6 bases at J, leaving 5 bases unmatched. The CDR3 is 14 residues long. CDR1 is DFQATT and CDR2 is SNEGSKA in the germline V gene (reference sequence). CDR3 loop: CSASYSGGINEQFF. The DNA of the CDR3 is TGCAGTGCTAGTTATAGCGGGGGGATCAATGAGCAGTTCTTC.

This clonotype was counted only a few times. The rearrangement joins TRBV3-1 to TRBJ2-7; TRBD1 matches at 7 bases. The CDR3 is made up of 15 amino acids. After removal of 5 bases from V and 1 base from J, the junction contained 8 bases not matched to a gene. CDR1 is LGHDT and CDR2 is YNNKEL in the germline V gene (reference sequence). The CDR3 DNA is TGTGCCAGCAGCATTAGGGGGCGCGGGTCCTACGAGCAGTACTTC. It encodes CASSIRGRGSYEQYF.